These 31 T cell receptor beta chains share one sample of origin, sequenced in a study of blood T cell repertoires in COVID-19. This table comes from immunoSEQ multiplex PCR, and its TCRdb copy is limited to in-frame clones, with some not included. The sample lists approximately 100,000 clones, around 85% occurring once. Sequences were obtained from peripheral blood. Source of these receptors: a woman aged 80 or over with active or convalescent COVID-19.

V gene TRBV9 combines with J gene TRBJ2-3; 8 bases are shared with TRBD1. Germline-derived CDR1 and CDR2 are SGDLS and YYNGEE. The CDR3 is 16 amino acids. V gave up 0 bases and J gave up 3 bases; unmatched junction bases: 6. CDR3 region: CASSVGAGGFTDTQYF. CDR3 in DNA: TGTGCCAGCAGCGTAGGTGCAGGGGGCTTTACAGATACGCAGTATTTT.

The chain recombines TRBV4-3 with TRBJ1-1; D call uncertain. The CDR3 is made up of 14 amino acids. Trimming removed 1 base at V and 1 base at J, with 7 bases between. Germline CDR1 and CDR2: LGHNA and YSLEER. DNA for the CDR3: TGCGCCAGCAGCCAAGTTGGCAGGAACACTGAAGCTTTCTTT. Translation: CASSQVGRNTEAFF.

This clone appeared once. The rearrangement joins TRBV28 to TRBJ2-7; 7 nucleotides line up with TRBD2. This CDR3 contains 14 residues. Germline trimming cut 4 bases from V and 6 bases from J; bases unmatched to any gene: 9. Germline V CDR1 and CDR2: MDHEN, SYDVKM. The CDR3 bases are TGTGCCAGCAGTTCCGCGGGAGCCCTCTTCGAGCAGTACTTC. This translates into CASSSAGALFEQYF.

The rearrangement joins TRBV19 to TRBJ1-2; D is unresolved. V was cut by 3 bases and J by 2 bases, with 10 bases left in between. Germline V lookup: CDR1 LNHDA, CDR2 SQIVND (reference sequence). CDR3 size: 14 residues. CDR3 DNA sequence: TGTGCCAGTAGTATCCGGGTTCCCAACTATGGCTACACCTTC. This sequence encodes CASSIRVPNYGYTF. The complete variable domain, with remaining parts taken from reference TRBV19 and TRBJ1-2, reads DGGITQSPKYLFRKEGQNVTLSCEQNLNHDAMYWYRQDPGQGLRLIYYSQIVNDFQKGDIAEGYSVSREKKESFPLTVTSAQKNPTAFYLCASSIRVPNYGYTFGSGTRLTVV.

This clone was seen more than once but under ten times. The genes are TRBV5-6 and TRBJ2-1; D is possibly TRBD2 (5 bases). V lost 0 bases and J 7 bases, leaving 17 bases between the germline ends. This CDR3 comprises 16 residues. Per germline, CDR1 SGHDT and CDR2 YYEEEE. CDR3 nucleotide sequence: TGTGCCAGCAGCTTGGTAGAGGGCGCGCCATGGAATGAGCAGTTCTTC. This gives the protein CASSLVEGAPWNEQFF.

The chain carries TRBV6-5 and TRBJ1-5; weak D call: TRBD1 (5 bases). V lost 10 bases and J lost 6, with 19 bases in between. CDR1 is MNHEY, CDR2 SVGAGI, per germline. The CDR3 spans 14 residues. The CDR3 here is CATQTGGSGQPQHF. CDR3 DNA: TGTGCCACCCAAACGGGGGGGTCAGGTCAGCCCCAGCATTTT.

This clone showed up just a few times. This CDR3 is CASSPDDSGGELFF. CDR3 in DNA: TGTGCCAGCTCACCAGACGATTCGGGCGGGGAGCTGTTTTTT. The chain has TRBV18 and TRBJ2-2, with D hard to call. CDR1 and CDR2 (germline): KGHSH, LQKENI. This CDR3 region has 14 residues. The V and J ends lost 2 bases and 7 bases respectively, with 11 bases between them.

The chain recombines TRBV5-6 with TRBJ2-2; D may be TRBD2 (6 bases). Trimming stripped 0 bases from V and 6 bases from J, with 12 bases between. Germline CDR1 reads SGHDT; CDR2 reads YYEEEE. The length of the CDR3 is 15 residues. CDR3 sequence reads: CASSLAGREAGELFF. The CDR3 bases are TGTGCCAGCAGCTTGGCGGGCAGGGAGGCCGGGGAGCTGTTTTTT.

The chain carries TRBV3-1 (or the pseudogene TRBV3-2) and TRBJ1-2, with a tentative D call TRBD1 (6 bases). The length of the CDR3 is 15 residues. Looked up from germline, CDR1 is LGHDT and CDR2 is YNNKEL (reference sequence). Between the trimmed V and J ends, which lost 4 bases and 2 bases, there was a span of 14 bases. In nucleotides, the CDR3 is TGTGCCAGCAGCCCTTCCCGGACAGTCAACTATGGCTACACCTTC. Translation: CASSPSRTVNYGYTF.

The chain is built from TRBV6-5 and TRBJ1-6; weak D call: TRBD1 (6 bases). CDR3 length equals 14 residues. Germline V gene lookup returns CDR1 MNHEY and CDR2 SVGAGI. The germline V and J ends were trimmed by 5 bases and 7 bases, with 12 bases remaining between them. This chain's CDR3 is CASSQLGANSPLHF. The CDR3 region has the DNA TGTGCCAGCAGTCAGTTGGGGGCGAATTCACCCCTCCACTTT.

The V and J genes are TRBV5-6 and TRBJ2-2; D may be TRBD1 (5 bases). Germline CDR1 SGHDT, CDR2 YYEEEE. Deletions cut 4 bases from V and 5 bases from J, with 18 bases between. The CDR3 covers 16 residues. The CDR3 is CASSPRQGWGTGELFF. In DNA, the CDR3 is TGTGCCAGCAGCCCCAGGCAGGGATGGGGAACCGGGGAGCTGTTTTTT. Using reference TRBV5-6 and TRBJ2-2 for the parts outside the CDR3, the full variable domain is DAGVTQSPTHLIKTRGQQVTLRCSPKSGHDTVSWYQQALGQGPQFIFQYYEEEERQRGNFPDRFSGHQFPNYSSELNVNALLLGDSALYLCASSPRQGWGTGELFFGEGSRLTVL.

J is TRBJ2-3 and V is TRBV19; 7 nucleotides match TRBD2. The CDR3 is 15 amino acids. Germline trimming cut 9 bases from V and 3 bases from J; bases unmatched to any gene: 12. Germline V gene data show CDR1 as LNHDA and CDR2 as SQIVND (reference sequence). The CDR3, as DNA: TGTGCCAGCCGAAGTGGCGGGAGTAGGACAGATACGCAGTATTTT. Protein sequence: CASRSGGSRTDTQYF.

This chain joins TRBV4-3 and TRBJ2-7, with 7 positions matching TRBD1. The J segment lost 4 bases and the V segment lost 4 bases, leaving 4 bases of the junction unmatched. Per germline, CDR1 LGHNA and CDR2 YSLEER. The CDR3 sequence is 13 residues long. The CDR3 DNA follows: TGCGCCAGCAGCCCATCGACAGGGTACGAGCAGTACTTC. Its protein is CASSPSTGYEQYF.

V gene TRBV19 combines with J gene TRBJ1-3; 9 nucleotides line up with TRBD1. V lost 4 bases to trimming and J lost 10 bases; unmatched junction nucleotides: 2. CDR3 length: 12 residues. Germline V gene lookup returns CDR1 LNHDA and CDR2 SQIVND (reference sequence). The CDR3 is CASSKDRGTIYF. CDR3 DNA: TGTGCCAGTAGTAAGGACAGGGGAACCATATATTTT.

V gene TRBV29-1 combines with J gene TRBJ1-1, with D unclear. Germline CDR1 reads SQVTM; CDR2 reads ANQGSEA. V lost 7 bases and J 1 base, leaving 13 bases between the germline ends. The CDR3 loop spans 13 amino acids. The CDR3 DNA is TGCAGCGCCCCCCGGGTTCAGAACACTGAAGCTTTCTTT. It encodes CSAPRVQNTEAFF.

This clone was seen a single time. CDR3 loop: CASSGSGETQYF. CDR3 nucleotides: TGTGCCAGCAGCGGGAGTGGGGAGACCCAGTACTTC. The rearrangement uses TRBV2 and TRBJ2-5; weak D call: TRBD2 (6 bases). This CDR3 comprises 12 residues. V lost 6 bases and J 5 bases, leaving 10 bases between the germline ends. The germline CDR1 and CDR2 sequences are SNHLY and FYNNEI.

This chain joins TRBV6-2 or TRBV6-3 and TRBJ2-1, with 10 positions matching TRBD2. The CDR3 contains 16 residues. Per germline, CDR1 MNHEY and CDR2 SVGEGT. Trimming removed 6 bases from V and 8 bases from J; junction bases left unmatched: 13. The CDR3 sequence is CASSQRASGSIDEQFF. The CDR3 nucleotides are TGTGCCAGCAGCCAAAGGGCTAGCGGGAGTATCGATGAGCAGTTCTTC.

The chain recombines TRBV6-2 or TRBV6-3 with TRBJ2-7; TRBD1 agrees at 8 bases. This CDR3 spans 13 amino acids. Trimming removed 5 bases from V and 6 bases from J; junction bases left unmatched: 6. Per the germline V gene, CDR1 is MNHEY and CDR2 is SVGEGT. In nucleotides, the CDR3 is TGTGCCAGCAGTAGACAGGGGATCAGCGAGCAGTACTTC. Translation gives CASSRQGISEQYF.

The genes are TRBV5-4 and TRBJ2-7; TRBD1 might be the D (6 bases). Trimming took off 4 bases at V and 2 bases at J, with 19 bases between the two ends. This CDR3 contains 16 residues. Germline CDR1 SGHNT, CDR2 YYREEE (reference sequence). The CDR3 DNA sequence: TGTGCCAGCAGCCAGGGGCCGGCTACAGCTACCTACGAGCAGTACTTC. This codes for CASSQGPATATYEQYF.

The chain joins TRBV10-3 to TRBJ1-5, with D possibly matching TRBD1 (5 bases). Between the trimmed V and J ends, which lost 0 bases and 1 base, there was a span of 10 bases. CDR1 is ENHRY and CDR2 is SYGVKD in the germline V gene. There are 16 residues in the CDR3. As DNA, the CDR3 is TGTGCCATCAGTGAGTCCGGGGGGTTGAGCAATCAGCCCCAGCATTTT. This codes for CAISESGGLSNQPQHF.

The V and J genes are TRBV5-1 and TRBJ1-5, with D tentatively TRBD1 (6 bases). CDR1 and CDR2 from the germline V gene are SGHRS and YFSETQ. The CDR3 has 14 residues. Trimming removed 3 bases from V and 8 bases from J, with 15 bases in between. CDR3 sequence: CASSWQGMMEPQHF. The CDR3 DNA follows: TGCGCCAGCAGCTGGCAGGGGATGATGGAGCCCCAGCATTTT.

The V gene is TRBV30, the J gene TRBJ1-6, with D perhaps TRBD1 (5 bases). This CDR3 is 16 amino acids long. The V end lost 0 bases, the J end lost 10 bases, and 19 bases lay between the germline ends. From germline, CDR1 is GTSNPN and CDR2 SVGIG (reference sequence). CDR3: CAWSVTDRGYLSPLHF. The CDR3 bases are TGTGCCTGGAGTGTAACAGACAGAGGATATCTCTCACCCCTCCACTTT. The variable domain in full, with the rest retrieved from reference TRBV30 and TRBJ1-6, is SQTIHQWPATLVQPVGSPLSLECTVEGTSNPNLYWYRQAAGRGLQLLFYSVGIGQISSEVPQNLSASRPQDRQFILSSKKLLLSDSGFYLCAWSVTDRGYLSPLHFGNGTRLTVT.

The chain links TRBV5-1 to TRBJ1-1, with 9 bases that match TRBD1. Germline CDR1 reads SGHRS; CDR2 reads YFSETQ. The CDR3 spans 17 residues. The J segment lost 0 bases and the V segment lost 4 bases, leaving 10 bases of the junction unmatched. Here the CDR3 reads CASSDQDRGLMNTEAFF. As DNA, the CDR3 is TGCGCCAGCAGCGACCAGGACAGGGGTCTTATGAACACTGAAGCTTTCTTT. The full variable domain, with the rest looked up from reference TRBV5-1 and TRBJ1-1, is KAGVTQTPRYLIKTRGQQVTLSCSPISGHRSVSWYQQTPGQGLQFLFEYFSETQRNKGNFPGRFSGRQFSNSRSEMNVSTLELGDSALYLCASSDQDRGLMNTEAFFGQGTRLTVV.

CDR3 protein: CASSTGKNEKLFF. CDR3 coding DNA: TGTGCCAGTAGTACAGGGAAGAATGAAAAACTGTTTTTT. V is TRBV19 and J is TRBJ1-4; a possible D gene is TRBD1 (5 bases). CDR1 LNHDA and CDR2 SQIVND come from the germline V gene (reference sequence). The CDR3 has 13 residues. V lost 4 bases to trimming and J lost 5 bases, with 8 bases between them.

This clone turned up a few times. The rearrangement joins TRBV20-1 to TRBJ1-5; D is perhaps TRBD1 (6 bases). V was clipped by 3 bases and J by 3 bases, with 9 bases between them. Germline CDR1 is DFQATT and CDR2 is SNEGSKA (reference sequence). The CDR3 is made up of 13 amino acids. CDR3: CSASRDTNQPQHF. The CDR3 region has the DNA TGCAGTGCTAGTAGGGACACCAATCAGCCCCAGCATTTT.

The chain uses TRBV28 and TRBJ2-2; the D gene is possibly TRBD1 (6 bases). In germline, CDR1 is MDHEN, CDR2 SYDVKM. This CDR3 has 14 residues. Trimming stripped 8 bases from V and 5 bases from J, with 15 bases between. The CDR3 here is CASQNRAGTGELFF. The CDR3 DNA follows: TGTGCCAGCCAGAACAGGGCGGGTACCGGGGAGCTGTTTTTT.

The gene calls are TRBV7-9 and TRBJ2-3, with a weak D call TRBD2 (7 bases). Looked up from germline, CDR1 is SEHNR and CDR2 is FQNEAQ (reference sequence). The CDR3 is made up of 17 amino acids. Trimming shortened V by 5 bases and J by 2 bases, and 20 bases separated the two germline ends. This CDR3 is CASSLLGGGSPTDTQYF. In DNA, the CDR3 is TGTGCCAGCAGCCTACTCGGGGGCGGGAGTCCCACAGATACGCAGTATTTT.

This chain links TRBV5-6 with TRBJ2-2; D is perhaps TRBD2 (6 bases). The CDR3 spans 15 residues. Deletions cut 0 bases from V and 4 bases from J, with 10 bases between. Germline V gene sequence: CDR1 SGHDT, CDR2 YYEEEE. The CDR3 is CASSLGRVRTGELFF. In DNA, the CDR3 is TGTGCCAGCAGCTTGGGGAGGGTCCGCACCGGGGAGCTGTTTTTT.

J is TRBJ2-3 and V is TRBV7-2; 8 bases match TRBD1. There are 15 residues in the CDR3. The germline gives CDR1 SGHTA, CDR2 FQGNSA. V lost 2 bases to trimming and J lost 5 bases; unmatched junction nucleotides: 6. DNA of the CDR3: TGTGCCAGCAGCTTATGGGGACAGGCTTTAGATACGCAGTATTTT. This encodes CASSLWGQALDTQYF. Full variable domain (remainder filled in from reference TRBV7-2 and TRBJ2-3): GAGVSQSPSNKVTEKGKDVELRCDPISGHTALYWYRQSLGQGLEFLIYFQGNSAPDKSGLPSDRFSAERTGGSVSTLTIQRTQQEDSAVYLCASSLWGQALDTQYFGPGTRLTVL.

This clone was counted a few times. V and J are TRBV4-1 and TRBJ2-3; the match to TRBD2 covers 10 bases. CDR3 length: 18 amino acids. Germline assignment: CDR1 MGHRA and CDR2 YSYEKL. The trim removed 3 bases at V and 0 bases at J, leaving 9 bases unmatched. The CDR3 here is CASSHQASGSTSTDTQYF. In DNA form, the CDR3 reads TGCGCCAGCAGCCACCAGGCTAGCGGGAGTACTAGCACAGATACGCAGTATTTT.

The CDR3 DNA reads as TGTGCCATCAGCACGGAGAAGGAAAGCTCCCAGCATTTT. Translating it yields CAISTEKESSQHF. The chain recombines TRBV10-3 with TRBJ1-5, with D uncertain. Germline-derived CDR1 and CDR2 are ENHRY and SYGVKD. V lost 6 bases, J lost 11 bases, and 17 bases lay in between. The CDR3 is made up of 13 amino acids.